This TCR beta chain was profiled in a study of T cells in Graves' hyperthyroidism and ophthalmopathy. Regarding this clonotype: Its antigen remains unidentified.

Authors of the study amplified TCR beta CDR3 regions from RNA transcripts. When the TCR CDR3 underwent first-round RT-PCR, the HTBI primer set was used. Each CDR3 protein is one row after TCRdb ran MiXCR on the multiplex PCR reads. Here the sample spans a few hundred thousand distinct CDR3 sequences, about 45% being singletons. Germline CDR1 is LNHDA and CDR2 is SQIVND (reference sequence). V lost 4 bases to trimming and J lost 2 bases; unmatched junction nucleotides: 7. CDR3 length: 15 amino acids. Study conclusions and caveats: Among thyroid clonotypes expanded above 0.001, most also appeared in blood.

A patient was excluded if there was uncontrolled infection, other autoimmune disease, pregnancy or lactation. This receptor was taken from a woman between 18 and 29 years old with Graves' hyperthyroidism. The genes are TRBV19 and TRBJ1-2; 7 positions match TRBD1. Specimen: peripheral blood or thyroid tissue (not recorded which). The CDR3 sequence: CASSRRQGRNYGYTF. The CDR3 nucleotides read TGTGCCAGTAGTAGGAGACAGGGACGCAACTATGGCTACACCTTC.